These T cell receptor beta chains were read from a single sample in a study of neurological immune-mediated disorders. Each CDR3 protein gets one entry after TCRdb re-called the 5' RACE reads with MiXCR. The sample records 49,000 or so distinct CDR3 sequences, 3.5% to 5.5% being singletons. Sequencing used PBMCs. The receptors originated from a woman aged 55-70 years with multiple sclerosis. Each CDR3 is given with its conserved first and last residue. The order of the fields is clone size, D gene, J gene, CDR3 length, V gene, CDR3 DNA, CDR3 protein. The D gene is left open where the match is weak. Clone size is given for some rows only: seen once, a few or many times, or a class if the clone is expanded.

clone size: many; D gene: TRBD2; J gene: TRBJ2-2; CDR3 length: 19; V gene: TRBV20-1; CDR3 DNA: TGCAGTGCTAGATCCCCCTGGAGGCTAGCGGGAGGGAACACCGGGGAGCTGTTTTTT; CDR3 protein: CSARSPWRLAGGNTGELFF
clone size: many; D gene: NA; J gene: TRBJ2-5; CDR3 length: 13; V gene: TRBV29-1; CDR3 DNA: TGCAGCGTTGTCCGGCAACGCCAAGAGACCCAGTACTTC; CDR3 protein: CSVVRQRQETQYF
clone size: few; D gene: TRBD2; J gene: TRBJ2-3; CDR3 length: 16; V gene: TRBV20-1; CDR3 DNA: TGCAGTGCTAGCGAAACAACTAGCGGCTACACAGATACGCAGTATTTT; CDR3 protein: CSASETTSGYTDTQYF
clone size: many; D gene: NA; J gene: TRBJ2-5; CDR3 length: 11; V gene: TRBV7-2; CDR3 DNA: TGTGCCAGCAGCCCCAAAGAGACCCAGTACTTC; CDR3 protein: CASSPKETQYF
clone size: many; D gene: NA; J gene: TRBJ2-4; CDR3 length: 18; V gene: TRBV5-1; CDR3 DNA: TGCGCCAGCAGCTTGGTCGACAGGACTAAAGGGCCCACCAACATTCAGTACTTC; CDR3 protein: CASSLVDRTKGPTNIQYF
clone size: NA; D gene: TRBD2; J gene: TRBJ2-1; CDR3 length: 14; V gene: TRBV7-7; CDR3 DNA: TGTGCCAGCATCTCGAGCGGGAAGTACAATGAGCAGTTCTTC; CDR3 protein: CASISSGKYNEQFF
clone size: few; D gene: NA; J gene: TRBJ2-3; CDR3 length: 15; V gene: TRBV19; CDR3 DNA: TGTGCCAGTAGTATACAGACAAACTTAGGAGATACGCAGTATTTT; CDR3 protein: CASSIQTNLGDTQYF
clone size: many; D gene: NA; J gene: TRBJ2-7; CDR3 length: 13; V gene: TRBV20-1; CDR3 DNA: TGCAGTGCTTCGGTGACCGGGAGTAATGGGCAGTACTTC; CDR3 protein: CSASVTGSNGQYF
clone size: many; D gene: NA; J gene: TRBJ2-3; CDR3 length: 15; V gene: TRBV7-9; CDR3 DNA: TGTGCCAGCAAACCCGTACTAGGGAGCACAGATACGCAGTATTTT; CDR3 protein: CASKPVLGSTDTQYF
clone size: many; D gene: TRBD1; J gene: TRBJ2-5; CDR3 length: 13; V gene: TRBV7-7; CDR3 DNA: TGTGCTAGCAGCCGGGACAGTCAAGAGACCCAGTACTTC; CDR3 protein: CASSRDSQETQYF
clone size: many; D gene: TRBD2; J gene: TRBJ2-5; CDR3 length: 15; V gene: TRBV5-1; CDR3 DNA: TGCGCCAGCAGCTTGACTCTAGCGGTTCAAGAGACCCAGTACTTC; CDR3 protein: CASSLTLAVQETQYF
clone size: many; D gene: TRBD2; J gene: TRBJ2-3; CDR3 length: 16; V gene: TRBV5-4; CDR3 DNA: TGTGCCAGCAGCTTGTTCCTAGCGGGAGGAGTTGATACGCAGTATTTT; CDR3 protein: CASSLFLAGGVDTQYF
clone size: many; D gene: TRBD2; J gene: TRBJ2-5; CDR3 length: 15; V gene: TRBV10-3; CDR3 DNA: TGTGCCATCAGTGGGCTAGCGGGGGGGCCCGAGACCCAGTACTTC; CDR3 protein: CAISGLAGGPETQYF
clone size: many; D gene: TRBD1; J gene: TRBJ2-1; CDR3 length: 16; V gene: TRBV4-1; CDR3 DNA: TGCGCCAGCAGCCAAGACTGGACAGGGGCATACAATGAGCAGTTCTTC; CDR3 protein: CASSQDWTGAYNEQFF
clone size: many; D gene: NA; J gene: TRBJ2-3; CDR3 length: 13; V gene: TRBV7-9; CDR3 DNA: TGTGCCAGCAGGCAGACCAGCACAGATACGCAGTATTTT; CDR3 protein: CASRQTSTDTQYF
clone size: NA; D gene: TRBD2; J gene: TRBJ2-3; CDR3 length: 15; V gene: TRBV20-1; CDR3 DNA: TGCAGTGCCGTCAAGACTAGCGGGCATTCAGATACGCAGTATTTT; CDR3 protein: CSAVKTSGHSDTQYF
clone size: few; D gene: TRBD1; J gene: TRBJ2-3; CDR3 length: 13; V gene: TRBV20-1; CDR3 DNA: TGCAGTGGGAGACAGGGTTTTACAGATACGCAGTATTTT; CDR3 protein: CSGRQGFTDTQYF
clone size: many; D gene: TRBD1; J gene: TRBJ2-1; CDR3 length: 14; V gene: TRBV6-1; CDR3 DNA: TGTGCCAGTACCTCGACAGGGGCGGACAATGAGCAGTTCTTC; CDR3 protein: CASTSTGADNEQFF
clone size: few; D gene: NA; J gene: TRBJ2-3; CDR3 length: 13; V gene: TRBV7-2; CDR3 DNA: TGTGCCAGCAGCTTCTGGACAGACCATACGCAGTATTTT; CDR3 protein: CASSFWTDHTQYF
clone size: many; D gene: NA; J gene: TRBJ1-5; CDR3 length: 14; V gene: TRBV7-2; CDR3 DNA: TGTGCCAGCAGCTTAGGCAACAGAGTTCAGCCCCAGCATTTT; CDR3 protein: CASSLGNRVQPQHF
clone size: many; D gene: NA; J gene: TRBJ2-3; CDR3 length: 14; V gene: TRBV7-2; CDR3 DNA: TGTGCCAGCAGCTTATACTTGGGCACAGATACGCAGTATTTT; CDR3 protein: CASSLYLGTDTQYF
clone size: many; D gene: TRBD1; J gene: TRBJ1-1; CDR3 length: 15; V gene: TRBV9; CDR3 DNA: TGTGCCAGCAGCTTAAGTGGGACAGGGGGCTCTGAAGCTTTCTTT; CDR3 protein: CASSLSGTGGSEAFF
clone size: many; D gene: NA; J gene: TRBJ2-5; CDR3 length: 16; V gene: TRBV20-1; CDR3 DNA: TGCAGTGCTAGAGATACCCGCAGGGGCTGGCAAGAGACCCAGTACTTC; CDR3 protein: CSARDTRRGWQETQYF
clone size: many; D gene: NA; J gene: TRBJ2-2; CDR3 length: 12; V gene: TRBV20-1; CDR3 DNA: TGCAGTGCTCCTCTAGAGACCGGGGAGCTGTTTTTT; CDR3 protein: CSAPLETGELFF
clone size: many; D gene: NA; J gene: TRBJ2-5; CDR3 length: 15; V gene: TRBV10-3; CDR3 DNA: TGTGCCATCAGTGTAACAGGATCTTCACGGGAGACCCAGTACTTC; CDR3 protein: CAISVTGSSRETQYF
clone size: many; D gene: NA; J gene: TRBJ2-1; CDR3 length: 14; V gene: TRBV3-1; CDR3 DNA: TGTGCCAGCACCGGGACGCCGGGGTACAATGAGCAGTTCTTC; CDR3 protein: CASTGTPGYNEQFF
clone size: many; D gene: NA; J gene: TRBJ1-2; CDR3 length: 12; V gene: TRBV7-2; CDR3 DNA: TGTGCCAGCAGCTTACAGAACTATGGCTACACCTTC; CDR3 protein: CASSLQNYGYTF
clone size: many; D gene: TRBD1; J gene: TRBJ1-6; CDR3 length: 14; V gene: TRBV5-1; CDR3 DNA: TGCGCCAGCAGCTTCGGACAGGGGAATTCACCCCTCCACTTT; CDR3 protein: CASSFGQGNSPLHF
clone size: many; D gene: NA; J gene: TRBJ1-1; CDR3 length: 15; V gene: TRBV27; CDR3 DNA: TGTGCCAGCAGACCATCCGGAAGCCGGAACACTGAAGCTTTCTTT; CDR3 protein: CASRPSGSRNTEAFF
clone size: many; D gene: NA; J gene: TRBJ1-1; CDR3 length: 16; V gene: TRBV4-2; CDR3 DNA: TGTGCCAGCAGCCCCCAGTGGGGGGGCTTGAACACTGAAGCTTTCTTT; CDR3 protein: CASSPQWGGLNTEAFF
clone size: many; D gene: NA; J gene: TRBJ1-2; CDR3 length: 12; V gene: TRBV20-1; CDR3 DNA: TGCAGTGCTAGACCAGACAGCTATGGCTACACCTTC; CDR3 protein: CSARPDSYGYTF
clone size: many; D gene: TRBD2; J gene: TRBJ2-3; CDR3 length: 17; V gene: TRBV7-2; CDR3 DNA: TGTGCCAGCAGCTTAGAGCTAGCGGGAGCTGGCACAGATACGCAGTATTTT; CDR3 protein: CASSLELAGAGTDTQYF
clone size: many; D gene: NA; J gene: TRBJ2-1; CDR3 length: 14; V gene: TRBV5-1; CDR3 DNA: TGCGCCAGCAGCTCCCGGGACCTAAACAATGAGCAGTTCTTC; CDR3 protein: CASSSRDLNNEQFF
clone size: NA; D gene: NA; J gene: TRBJ2-5; CDR3 length: 16; V gene: TRBV7-2; CDR3 DNA: TGTGCCAGCAGCTTAAGCCCGCTGAGGGCGGGCGAGACCCAGTACTTC; CDR3 protein: CASSLSPLRAGETQYF
clone size: many; D gene: TRBD1; J gene: TRBJ2-3; CDR3 length: 12; V gene: TRBV5-1; CDR3 DNA: TGCGCCAGCAGGACAGGGATGGATACGCAGTATTTT; CDR3 protein: CASRTGMDTQYF
clone size: NA; D gene: TRBD1; J gene: TRBJ1-4; CDR3 length: 16; V gene: TRBV5-1; CDR3 DNA: TGCGCCAGCAGTTTGACAGGGATTTGGACTAATGAAAAACTGTTTTTT; CDR3 protein: CASSLTGIWTNEKLFF
clone size: many; D gene: TRBD2; J gene: TRBJ2-3; CDR3 length: 15; V gene: TRBV2; CDR3 DNA: TGTGCCAGCAGGGGACTAGCGGGAGCGGGAGATACGCAGTATTTT; CDR3 protein: CASRGLAGAGDTQYF
clone size: NA; D gene: NA; J gene: TRBJ2-3; CDR3 length: 13; V gene: TRBV20-1; CDR3 DNA: TGCAGTGCTAGGTCTAGCACCACAGATACGCAGTATTTT; CDR3 protein: CSARSSTTDTQYF
clone size: many; D gene: TRBD1; J gene: TRBJ2-5; CDR3 length: 17; V gene: TRBV4-1; CDR3 DNA: TGCGCCAGCAGCCAAGGGGCCCTTGGACAGGGCAAAAAGACCCAGTACTTC; CDR3 protein: CASSQGALGQGKKTQYF
clone size: many; D gene: NA; J gene: TRBJ1-6; CDR3 length: 14; V gene: TRBV5-1; CDR3 DNA: TGCGCCAGCAGCTTAGACAGTTATAATTCACCCCTCCACTTT; CDR3 protein: CASSLDSYNSPLHF
clone size: many; D gene: NA; J gene: TRBJ2-1; CDR3 length: 11; V gene: TRBV20-1; CDR3 DNA: TGCAGTGCTAGAGATGGAAGGGGGCAGTTCTTC; CDR3 protein: CSARDGRGQFF
clone size: many; D gene: NA; J gene: TRBJ2-2; CDR3 length: 11; V gene: TRBV2; CDR3 DNA: TGTGCCAGCAGTGTCGGCCGGGAGCTGTTTTTT; CDR3 protein: CASSVGRELFF
clone size: many; D gene: NA; J gene: TRBJ1-1; CDR3 length: 14; V gene: TRBV10-3; CDR3 DNA: TGTGCCATCACTACTACAGGAGATGACACTGAAGCTTTCTTT; CDR3 protein: CAITTTGDDTEAFF
clone size: NA; D gene: TRBD2; J gene: TRBJ2-1; CDR3 length: 14; V gene: TRBV5-1; CDR3 DNA: TGCGCCAGGGCGACTAGCGGAAAGTACAATGAGCAGTTCTTC; CDR3 protein: CARATSGKYNEQFF
clone size: many; D gene: NA; J gene: TRBJ1-1; CDR3 length: 13; V gene: TRBV28; CDR3 DNA: TGTGCCAGCAGACCCTCAAGGGTCGCTCGAGCTTTCTTT; CDR3 protein: CASRPSRVARAFF
clone size: NA; D gene: NA; J gene: TRBJ2-1; CDR3 length: 17; V gene: TRBV15; CDR3 DNA: TGTGCCACCAGCAGAGATCACGGGGGAATCTCCTACAATGAGCAGTTCTTC; CDR3 protein: CATSRDHGGISYNEQFF
clone size: many; D gene: TRBD2; J gene: TRBJ2-3; CDR3 length: 16; V gene: TRBV5-5; CDR3 DNA: TGTGCCAGCAGCTTCACTAGCGGGAGGGCCGGTAGTACGCAGTATTTT; CDR3 protein: CASSFTSGRAGSTQYF
clone size: many; D gene: NA; J gene: TRBJ2-5; CDR3 length: 13; V gene: TRBV5-1; CDR3 DNA: TGCGCCAGCAGCTTGCGGGACGGGGAGACCCAGTACTTC; CDR3 protein: CASSLRDGETQYF
clone size: many; D gene: NA; J gene: TRBJ2-3; CDR3 length: 14; V gene: TRBV28; CDR3 DNA: TGTGCCAGCACAGACACCCCTCGAGGAGATACGCAGTATTTT; CDR3 protein: CASTDTPRGDTQYF
clone size: many; D gene: NA; J gene: TRBJ2-3; CDR3 length: 14; V gene: TRBV10-3; CDR3 DNA: TGTGCCATGGGGAGTGGCAGGGAGCCAGATACGCAGTATTTT; CDR3 protein: CAMGSGREPDTQYF
clone size: many; D gene: NA; J gene: TRBJ1-3; CDR3 length: 15; V gene: TRBV20-1; CDR3 DNA: TGCAGTGCTCAAGCCGTGGGTGGGACTGGAAACACCATATATTTT; CDR3 protein: CSAQAVGGTGNTIYF